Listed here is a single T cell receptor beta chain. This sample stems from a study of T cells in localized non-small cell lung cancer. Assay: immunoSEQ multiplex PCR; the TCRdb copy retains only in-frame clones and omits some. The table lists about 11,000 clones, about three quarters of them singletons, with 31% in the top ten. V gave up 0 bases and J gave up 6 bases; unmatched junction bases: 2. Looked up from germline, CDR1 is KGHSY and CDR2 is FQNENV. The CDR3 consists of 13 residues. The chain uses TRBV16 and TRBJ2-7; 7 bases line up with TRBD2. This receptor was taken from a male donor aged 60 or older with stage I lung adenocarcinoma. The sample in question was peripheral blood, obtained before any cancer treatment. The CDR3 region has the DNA TGTGCCAGCAGCCAATCTCCGGGGGGCGAGCAGTACTTC. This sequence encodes CASSQSPGGEQYF.